Each of the 4 T cell receptor beta chains below was sequenced from the same sample in a study of blood T cells in healthy people across ages. Together with a sample-barcoded 5' primer, a J-beta primer mix was included in a second PCR lasting about 7 to 12 cycles. Via MiXCR, TCRdb re-called the 5' RACE reads, giving one row per CDR3 protein. The table lists roughly 1,500,000 distinct CDR3 sequences, around 35% of them singletons. Sequences were obtained from blood. All receptors come from a woman between 25 and 40 years old in good health.

The V gene is TRBV12-3 or TRBV12-4, the J gene TRBJ1-3, with 7 bases that match TRBD1. The CDR3 covers 16 residues. V lost 4 bases, J lost 0 bases, and 6 bases stayed unmatched. This CDR3 reads CASSSWDRPSGNTIYF. For the CDR3, the DNA is TGTGCCAGCAGTTCCTGGGACAGACCCTCTGGAAACACCATATATTTT.

The gene calls are TRBV7-2 and TRBJ1-3; D is ambiguous. The V gene lost 2 bases and the J gene lost 2 bases, with 16 bases spanning the gap. The CDR3 extends over 17 amino acids. Germline CDR1 and CDR2: SGHTA and FQGNSA. The chain's CDR3 is CASSLRSFRRTGNTIYF. The CDR3 nucleotides read TGTGCCAGCAGCTTAAGGAGTTTCCGGCGTACTGGAAACACCATATATTTT. Using reference TRBV7-2 and TRBJ1-3 for the parts outside the CDR3, the full variable domain is GAGVSQSPSNKVTEKGKDVELRCDPISGHTALYWYRQSLGQGLEFLIYFQGNSAPDKSGLPSDRFSAERTGGSVSTLTIQRTQQEDSAVYLCASSLRSFRRTGNTIYFGEGSWLTVV.

This clonotype came up a few times. This chain joins TRBV19 and TRBJ2-1, with TRBD1 as a possible D gene (5 bases). Trimming cost V 6 bases and J 3 bases, with 18 bases left between them. The CDR3 loop spans 16 amino acids. Germline V lookup: CDR1 LNHDA, CDR2 SQIVND (reference sequence). CDR3 DNA: TGTGCCAGTAGGGCTGAGACGGGCAGGGTCTACAATGAGCAGTTCTTC. Translated: CASRAETGRVYNEQFF.

The chain carries TRBV7-8 and TRBJ1-5, with unresolved D. Germline CDR1 and CDR2: SGHVS and FQNEAQ. This CDR3 region has 13 residues. Trimming left V 6 bases short and J 6 bases short, with 12 bases between. Written as DNA, the CDR3 is TGTGCCAGCAGTCCAGATGGGGTTCAGCCCCAGCATTTT. Translated, it gives CASSPDGVQPQHF.